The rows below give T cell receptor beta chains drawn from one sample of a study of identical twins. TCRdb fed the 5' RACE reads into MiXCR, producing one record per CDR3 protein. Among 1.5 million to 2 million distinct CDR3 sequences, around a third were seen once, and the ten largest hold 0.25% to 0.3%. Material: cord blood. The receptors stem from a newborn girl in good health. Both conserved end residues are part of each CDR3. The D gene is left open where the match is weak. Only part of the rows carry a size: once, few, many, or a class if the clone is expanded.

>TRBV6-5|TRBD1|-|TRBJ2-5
TGTGCCAGCAGTTACTCCGAACAGGGGGCTATAAAGACCCAGTACTTC
CASSYSEQGAIKTQYF
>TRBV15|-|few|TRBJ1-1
TGTGCCACCAGCAGAGATCCGACGATTTTAGGGAGGGTTGGTGGCACTGAAGCTTTCTTT
CATSRDPTILGRVGGTEAFF
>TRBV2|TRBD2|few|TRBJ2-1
TGTGCCAGCACTCGGCCAAGCGGGAGGTCCTACAATGAGCAGTTCTTC
CASTRPSGRSYNEQFF
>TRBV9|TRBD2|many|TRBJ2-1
TGTGCCAGCAGCGTAGGGACTAGCGGGAGCTCCTACAATGAGCAGTTCTTC
CASSVGTSGSSYNEQFF
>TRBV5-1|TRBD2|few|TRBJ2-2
TGCGCCAGCAGTCGATTAGCGGGAGTGCGCGGGGAGCTGTTTTTT
CASSRLAGVRGELFF
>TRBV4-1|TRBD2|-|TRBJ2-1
TGCGCCAGCAGCCAAGTTAGCGGGAGTAGGGCTGAGCAGTTCTTC
CASSQVSGSRAEQFF
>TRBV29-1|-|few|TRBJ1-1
TGCAGCGTACAAGAGAGGGCCATGAACACTGAAGCTTTCTTT
CSVQERAMNTEAFF
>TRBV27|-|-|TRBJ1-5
TGTGCCAGCAGTTTATCACCCTTTCAGCCCCAGCATTTT
CASSLSPFQPQHF
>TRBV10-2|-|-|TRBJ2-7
TGCGCCAGCGGTGGCAATGAGCGGTACTTC
CASGGNERYF
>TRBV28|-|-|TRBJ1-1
TGTGCCAGCAGTTTATGGTCCACTGAAGCTTTCTTT
CASSLWSTEAFF
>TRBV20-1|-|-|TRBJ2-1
TGCAGTGCTAGGGGGTGGAGTCCGGCCTACAATGAGCAGTTCTTC
CSARGWSPAYNEQFF
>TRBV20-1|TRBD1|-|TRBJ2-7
TGCAGTGCTAGCCCCGACAGGGACTCCTACGAGCAGTACTTC
CSASPDRDSYEQYF
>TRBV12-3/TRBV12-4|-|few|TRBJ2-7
TGTGCCAGAGATCCGTTGCCCTCCTACGAGCAGTACTTC
CARDPLPSYEQYF
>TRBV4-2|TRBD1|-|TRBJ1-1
TGTGCCAGCAGCCAAGAATACATGGAATGGGACAGGGACATGAACACTGAAGCTTTCTTT
CASSQEYMEWDRDMNTEAFF
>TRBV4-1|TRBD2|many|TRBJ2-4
TGCGCCAGCAGCCAATTACTAGCGGGAGCCAAAAACATTCAGTACTTC
CASSQLLAGAKNIQYF
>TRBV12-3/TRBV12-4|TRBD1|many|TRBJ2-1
TGTGCCAGCAGTTTTAGTCAGGGGGCAGATGAGCAGTTCTTC
CASSFSQGADEQFF
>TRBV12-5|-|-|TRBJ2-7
TGTGCTAGTGGTTTGGTACTCGGAATTGGGTCCTACGAGCAGTACTTC
CASGLVLGIGSYEQYF
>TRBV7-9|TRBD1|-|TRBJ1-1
TGTGCCAGCAGGGAGGGGACAGGGGGCCACACTGAAGCTTTCTTT
CASREGTGGHTEAFF
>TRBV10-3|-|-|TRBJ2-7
TGTGCCATCAGTGGTGAGGGGGGGCCCTACGAGCAGTACTTC
CAISGEGGPYEQYF
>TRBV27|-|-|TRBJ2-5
TGTGCCAGCAGTTTATCGGGCCTGGCGTCCCAGTACTTC
CASSLSGLASQYF
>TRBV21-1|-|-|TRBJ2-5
TGTGCCAGCAGTCCACTAGCGGGCCGCGACAATGAGCAGTACTTC
CASSPLAGRDNEQYF
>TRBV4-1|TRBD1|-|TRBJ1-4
TGCGCCAGCAGCCAAAAAACGGGACAGGGAGAAAAACTGTTTTTT
CASSQKTGQGEKLFF
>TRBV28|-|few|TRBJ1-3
TGTGCCAGCAGTGCAGGGGAGGACGGAAACACCATATATTTT
CASSAGEDGNTIYF
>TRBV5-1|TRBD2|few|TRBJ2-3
TGCGCCAGCAGCTTGGCCCTAGCGGGGGGGATTAGCACGGATACGCAGTATTTT
CASSLALAGGISTDTQYF
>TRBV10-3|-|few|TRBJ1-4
TGTGCCATCAGTGCCGGGGACCGTTCAACTAATGAAAAACTGTTTTTT
CAISAGDRSTNEKLFF
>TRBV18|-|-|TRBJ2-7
TGTGCCAGCTCCCCGGCATCGTCAGGGGTAACCTACGAGCAGTACTTC
CASSPASSGVTYEQYF
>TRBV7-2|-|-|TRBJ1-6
TGTGCCAGCAGCCCCACGGGTCGAAGTAATTCACCCCACCACTTT
CASSPTGRSNSPHHF